This T cell receptor beta chain was captured in a study of technical replicates of blood from several donors. Trimming stripped 1 base from V and 2 bases from J, with 6 bases between. The CDR3 extends over 15 amino acids. Germline CDR1 SGHAT, CDR2 FQNNGV. Produced via immunoSEQ multiplex PCR; TCRdb's table is partial and in-frame only. The sample has approximately 97,000 clones; approximately 96% are singletons. The sequenced sample was T cells isolated from PBMCs. The chain has TRBV11-2 and TRBJ2-6; D gene uncertain. The source is a human donor in good health. The CDR3 DNA is TGTGCCAGCAGCTTAGCAGTAACTGGGGCCAACGTCCTGACTTTC. As protein: CASSLAVTGANVLTF. The entire variable domain, with the rest obtained from reference TRBV11-2 and TRBJ2-6, is as follows: EAGVAQSPRYKIIEKRQSVAFWCNPISGHATLYWYQQILGQGPKLLIQFQNNGVVDDSQLPKDRFSAERLKGVDSTLKIQPAKLEDSAVYLCASSLAVTGANVLTFGAGSRLTVL.